This paragraph reports one TCR beta chain. Profiled with immunoSEQ multiplex PCR; TCRdb holds only in-frame clones, not every one. The sample has nearly 35,000 clones; roughly 90% are singletons. Autoimmune disease history or systemic immunosuppression disqualified patients. Blood specimens came from baseline, cycle 4 day 1, and cycle 7 day 1. This entry is derived from a study of OX40 agonist ivuxolimab in advanced cancers. Background on the study: Mean age around 60 years, range roughly 23 to 79; nearly 85% male. About 40% of patients had received prior checkpoint inhibitor therapy.

The germline V gene has CDR1 LGHNA and CDR2 YNFKEQ. This CDR3 has 16 amino acids. The sequence was obtained from an adult with an advanced solid tumor such as melanoma, head and neck, liver or kidney cancer. This sample comprised CD4+ or CD8+ T cells sorted from blood, obtained in a trial of the OX40 agonist ivuxolimab. The chain couples TRBV4-2 to TRBJ2-5, with 8 bases aligning to TRBD1. The end of the DNA aligns better with TRBJ2-7, so the J call may be wrong. The CDR3 reads CASSQDGTGGSYEQYF. For the CDR3, the DNA is TGTGCCAGCAGCCAAGACGGTACAGGGGGCTCCTACGAGCAGTACTTC.